These 25 T cell receptor beta chains were sequenced from one sample in a study of blood T cells in healthy people across ages. Alongside a J-beta primer mix, a sample-barcoded 5' primer served in a second PCR lasting 7 to 11 cycles. One entry per CDR3 protein, called by TCRdb with MiXCR from the 5' RACE reads. The sample shows 1.5 million to 2 million distinct CDR3 sequences, about 30% of them seen only once. The sample was blood. Receptor source: a woman in her twenties or thirties in good health.

As to this clonotype: One base away lies a much larger clone, so this may be a sequencing read error. The chain carries TRBV5-1 and TRBJ2-1; 8 nucleotides agree with TRBD2. Germline-derived CDR1 and CDR2 are SGHRS and YFSETQ. CDR3 length: 15 residues. The V gene end was trimmed by 1 base and the J gene end by 13 bases; junction bases not matched to a gene: 13. Here the CDR3 reads CASSLNGAGAETQFF. The CDR3 DNA reads TGCGCCAGCAGCTTGAATGGAGCGGGGGCAGAGACCCAGTTCTTC.

The CDR3 is CSVRWDSNQPQHF. The DNA for the CDR3 is TGCAGCGTTAGGTGGGACAGCAATCAGCCCCAGCATTTT. The chain has TRBV29-1 and TRBJ1-5; maybe TRBD1 (5 bases). V lost 5 bases and J 1 base, leaving 9 bases between the germline ends. The CDR3 extends over 13 amino acids. Germline V lookup: CDR1 SQVTM, CDR2 ANQGSEA.

This clonotype was detected a few times. The rearrangement links TRBV28 to TRBJ2-7; 8 nucleotides align to TRBD2. Losses at the gene ends were 10 bases for V and 3 bases for J; bases not matched to a gene: 8. The CDR3 covers 13 residues. Per germline, CDR1 MDHEN and CDR2 SYDVKM. The CDR3 coding sequence is TGTGCCACCGAAGCGGGGGCCTTCTACGAGCAGTACTTC. Encoded protein: CATEAGAFYEQYF.

This clonotype was observed a handful of times. V gene TRBV12-3 or TRBV12-4 combines with J gene TRBJ1-5; D gene ambiguous. This CDR3 is built from 15 residues. Trimming stripped 3 bases from V and 3 bases from J, with 12 bases between. Written as DNA, the CDR3 is TGTGCCAGCAGTTTTGGATCACAGCCCAATCAGCCCCAGCATTTT. Protein: CASSFGSQPNQPQHF.

This clonotype occurred a few times. This rearrangement joins TRBV3-1 to TRBJ2-1; 12 nucleotides align to TRBD2. Trimming at V came to 4 bases and at J to 4 bases, leaving 8 bases not matched to a gene. Per germline, CDR1 LGHDT and CDR2 YNNKEL (reference sequence). The CDR3 sequence is 17 residues long. CDR3 coding DNA: TGTGCCAGCAGCCCTCTAGCGGGAGGGTCCGAATACAATGAGCAGTTCTTC. Translation: CASSPLAGGSEYNEQFF.

The rearrangement joins TRBV10-1 to TRBJ2-1, with D uncertain. Germline assignment: CDR1 WNHNN and CDR2 SYGVQD (reference sequence). The CDR3 runs 15 residues. Trimming took 2 bases from V and 0 from J, leaving 8 bases between them. The CDR3 protein is CASSEGPNSYNEQFF. The CDR3 coding sequence is TGCGCCAGCAGTGAGGGGCCAAACTCCTACAATGAGCAGTTCTTC.

This sequence joins TRBV7-9 and TRBJ1-4; 8 bases fit TRBD1. From germline, CDR1 is SEHNR and CDR2 FQNEAQ (reference sequence). With 5 bases clipped from V and 2 bases from J, the junction kept 4 bases outside the gene matches. The CDR3 is 15 residues long. The CDR3 nucleotides are TGTGCCAGCAGCACCCGGACAGGGACTAATGAAAAACTGTTTTTT. This translates into CASSTRTGTNEKLFF. Based on the CDR3 plus reference TRBV7-9 and TRBJ1-4, the full variable domain is DTGVSQNPRHKITKRGQNVTFRCDPISEHNRLYWYRQTLGQGPEFLTYFQNEAQLEKSRLLSDRFSAERPKGSFSTLEIQRTEQGDSAMYLCASSTRTGTNEKLFFGSGTQLSVL.

This clonotype was recorded a few times. This rearrangement joins TRBV5-6 to TRBJ1-1; the D is unclear. Germline lookup yields CDR1 SGHDT and CDR2 YYEEEE. This CDR3 contains 12 residues. The V end was cut by 4 bases, the J end by 7 bases, with 11 bases between. CDR3 in amino acids: CASSRRELEAFF. The CDR3 nucleotides are TGTGCCAGCAGCCGAAGGGAACTTGAAGCTTTCTTT.

In this sample, this clonotype turned up a few times. V is TRBV5-1 and J is TRBJ2-1; 8 bases are shared with TRBD1. V trimming: 5 bases; J trimming: 7 bases; junction bases outside the gene matches: 5. Looked up from germline, CDR1 is SGHRS and CDR2 is YFSETQ. This CDR3 has 13 amino acids. Here the CDR3 DNA reads TGCGCCAGCAGTTGGACAGGGAAGAATGAGCAGTTCTTC. Its protein is CASSWTGKNEQFF.

This clonotype appeared many times. CDR3 nucleotides: TGTGCCAGCAGCTATTACAGGGGGCGGCCGGAGACCCAGTACTTC. It codes for CASSYYRGRPETQYF. The chain joins TRBV7-9 to TRBJ2-5; 9 bases match TRBD1. J lost 5 bases, V lost 4 bases, and 8 bases had no gene match. CDR1 is SEHNR, CDR2 FQNEAQ, per germline (reference sequence). The CDR3 has 15 residues. The full variable domain, its missing parts supplied by reference TRBV7-9 and TRBJ2-5, is DTGVSQNPRHKITKRGQNVTFRCDPISEHNRLYWYRQTLGQGPEFLTYFQNEAQLEKSRLLSDRFSAERPKGSFSTLEIQRTEQGDSAMYLCASSYYRGRPETQYFGPGTRLLVL.

V is TRBV7-9 and J is TRBJ2-3, with no clear D. CDR1 is SEHNR, CDR2 FQNEAQ, per germline (reference sequence). The V gene lost 7 bases and the J gene lost 0 bases, with 8 bases spanning the gap. The CDR3 runs 13 residues. The CDR3 reads CASNPVSTDTQYF. CDR3 coding DNA: TGTGCCAGCAATCCAGTTAGCACAGATACGCAGTATTTT.

The genes are TRBV20-1 and TRBJ1-6; D gene uncertain. The CDR3 runs to 14 residues. Germline loops: CDR1 DFQATT, CDR2 SNEGSKA (reference sequence). The V end was cut by 0 bases, the J end by 6 bases, with 9 bases between. The CDR3 protein is CSAREEHRNSPLHF. The CDR3 DNA reads TGCAGTGCTAGAGAGGAACATCGTAATTCACCCCTCCACTTT.

The chain links TRBV5-1 to TRBJ2-5, with TRBD2 identical over 7 bases. The ends lost 4 bases at V and 0 bases at J; junction bases unmatched: 6. There are 15 residues in the CDR3. Germline V gives CDR1 SGHRS, CDR2 YFSETQ. CDR3 sequence: CASSREAGDQETQYF. CDR3 nucleotide sequence: TGCGCCAGCAGCCGGGAGGCGGGGGACCAAGAGACCCAGTACTTC.

This clonotype was picked up a small number of times. The rearrangement uses TRBV6-5 and TRBJ1-1; no definite D call. Trimming removed 3 bases at V and 0 bases at J, with 8 bases between. Germline V gene lookup returns CDR1 MNHEY and CDR2 SVGAGI. This CDR3 is 14 amino acids long. CDR3 residues: CASSYNGLNTEAFF. DNA of the CDR3: TGTGCCAGCAGTTATAACGGATTGAACACTGAAGCTTTCTTT.

The chain has TRBV5-5 and TRBJ1-2; TRBD1 might be the D (6 bases). The CDR3 is made up of 15 amino acids. V gave up 4 bases and J gave up 4 bases, with 17 bases separating them. Germline loops: CDR1 SGHKS, CDR2 YYEKEE (reference sequence). The CDR3 nucleotides are TGTGCCAGCAGCGGATTACAGGGAGGGGGCTATGGCTACACCTTC. Residues: CASSGLQGGGYGYTF.

Regarding this clonotype: A much larger clone differs by one base, so this may be a read error. The chain joins TRBV20-1 to TRBJ2-5; D may match TRBD1 or TRBD2 (5 bases each). Looked up from germline, CDR1 is DFQATT and CDR2 is SNEGSKA (reference sequence). Trimming took 2 bases from V and 4 from J, leaving 17 bases between them. CDR3 length equals 15 residues. The CDR3 DNA is TGCAGTGCTAGATCCTCCTCGAGGGGAGCAGAGACCCAGTACTTC. Translated: CSARSSSRGAETQYF.

The chain is built from TRBV7-3 and TRBJ1-6; D is undetermined. The CDR3 is 13 amino acids. The germline CDR1 and CDR2 sequences are SGHTA and FQGTGA. V shed 0 bases and J shed 9 bases, with 6 bases lying between them. This chain's CDR3 is CASSLTGGSPLHF. The CDR3 nucleotides read TGTGCCAGCAGCTTAACGGGCGGTTCACCCCTCCACTTT.

With respect to this clonotype: This may come from a read error, since a much larger clone is one base off. This chain joins TRBV10-2 and TRBJ1-5; D may be TRBD1 (5 bases). Germline V gene lookup returns CDR1 WSHSY and CDR2 SAAADI. The CDR3 loop spans 14 amino acids. V shed 8 bases and J shed 9 bases, with 20 bases lying between them. CDR3 loop: CASHPGVGYRPQHF. The CDR3, as DNA: TGCGCCAGCCACCCGGGGGTGGGTTATCGGCCCCAGCATTTT.

V is TRBV10-3 and J is TRBJ2-4; D not resolved. Between the trimmed V and J ends, which lost 2 bases and 13 bases, there was a span of 12 bases. The CDR3 has 12 residues. Germline V gene sequence: CDR1 ENHRY, CDR2 SYGVKD. CDR3 sequence (DNA): TGTGCCATCAGTGAGCGTTTGGATGAGCAGTACTTC. Its translation is CAISERLDEQYF.

This chain joins TRBV6-6 and TRBJ2-5; TRBD1 matches 10 bases. The end of the DNA is better explained by TRBJ2-7, so the J call may be wrong. The CDR3 extends over 14 amino acids. Germline CDR1 reads MNHNY; CDR2 reads SVGAGI (reference sequence). DNA for the CDR3: TGTGCCAGCAGGAGGGACAGGGGACCCTACGAGCAGTACTTC. It yields the protein CASRRDRGPYEQYF.

The sample holds many counts of this clonotype. The rearrangement joins TRBV28 to TRBJ2-7, with 10 bases identical to TRBD2. CDR3 length: 12 amino acids. V gave up 4 bases and J gave up 6 bases; unmatched junction bases: 0. CDR1 is MDHEN, CDR2 SYDVKM, per germline. The CDR3 nucleotides read TGTGCCAGCAGTTGGACTAGCGGCGAGCAGTACTTC. Its translation is CASSWTSGEQYF.

The chain uses TRBV9 and TRBJ1-2; weak D call: TRBD1 (6 bases). Germline-derived CDR1 and CDR2 are SGDLS and YYNGEE. The V end was cut by 0 bases, the J end by 8 bases, with 20 bases between. This CDR3 has 16 amino acids. In DNA, the CDR3 is TGTGCCAGCAGCGTAGCCTCAGGCAGGGGCAATTCCGGCTACACCTTC. It yields the protein CASSVASGRGNSGYTF.

The V gene is TRBV20-1, the J gene TRBJ2-1; D is unresolved. The CDR3 contains 14 residues. V lost 3 bases, J lost 8 bases, and 17 bases lay in between. Germline assignment: CDR1 DFQATT and CDR2 SNEGSKA (reference sequence). The CDR3 protein is CSASRVLNPDEQFF. CDR3 in DNA: TGCAGTGCTAGTAGGGTACTAAACCCCGATGAGCAGTTCTTC.

This clonotype turned up a few times. The genes are TRBV7-2 and TRBJ2-6; D possibly matches TRBD1 or TRBD2 (5 bases each). The CDR3 is 18 residues long. The germline V and J ends were trimmed by 4 bases and 0 bases, with 16 bases remaining between them. Per the germline V gene, CDR1 is SGHTA and CDR2 is FQGNSA. The CDR3 DNA reads as TGTGCCAGCAGCTCCGGGACGGGCGTCATCTCTGGGGCCAACGTCCTGACTTTC. Translated, it gives CASSSGTGVISGANVLTF.

This clonotype showed up many times. This chain links TRBV15 with TRBJ2-5, with 8 bases fitting TRBD2. Germline V gives CDR1 LNHNV, CDR2 YYDKDF (reference sequence). The CDR3 runs 15 residues. Trimming at V came to 0 bases and at J to 5 bases, leaving 5 bases not matched to a gene. CDR3 sequence (DNA): TGTGCCACCAGCAGAGATCGTCCTAGCGGGGAGACCCAGTACTTC. Residues: CATSRDRPSGETQYF.